The next 24 T cell receptor beta chains were all read from a single sample in a study of cytomegalovirus exposure and HLA in healthy donors. 13 Jbeta primers and 60 Vbeta primers were used for the PCR. Sequencing used immunoSEQ multiplex PCR; TCRdb keeps in-frame clones, though not all of them. Among some 120,000 clones listed, 8% to 10% were seen once. The source material was PBMCs. Receptor source: a man aged 30-40 years in good health and CMV-seronegative.

Details on this clone: Other DNA variants within this sample encode the same CDR3. The chain employs TRBV7-9 and TRBJ1-2; 9 nucleotides line up with TRBD1. V gave up 6 bases and J gave up 8 bases; unmatched junction bases: 10. Germline CDR1 and CDR2: SEHNR and FQNEAQ (reference sequence). The CDR3 contains 14 residues. CDR3 DNA: TGTGCCAGCAGTCTTATCGGACAGGGGCGAGGCTACACCTTC. It codes for CASSLIGQGRGYTF.

This clone was counted ten times or more. The CDR3 DNA sequence: TGTGCCTGGAGTCCAGGGAAATCCACAGATACGCAGTATTTT. Translating it yields CAWSPGKSTDTQYF. The chain links TRBV30 to TRBJ2-3; tentatively, D is TRBD1 (5 bases). Germline values: CDR1 GTSNPN, CDR2 SVGIG (reference sequence). V lost 2 bases to trimming and J lost 2 bases, with 11 bases between them. The CDR3 has 14 amino acids.

This clone came up a few times. The chain couples TRBV1 to TRBJ2-7; TRBD2 reflects the table's D call only, with no check against the DNA. TRBV1 is designated a pseudogene. The CDR3 is 13 amino acids. The CDR3 nucleotides are TGCACCAGCCTTACCTCCCTACCCTACGAGCAGTACTTC. Its protein product is CTSLTSLPYEQYF.

V usage is TRBV29-1 and J usage is TRBJ1-2; D possibly corresponds to TRBD1 (5 bases). Trimming left V 3 bases short and J 2 bases short, with 16 bases between. In germline, CDR1 is SQVTM, CDR2 ANQGSEA. The CDR3 totals 15 residues. The CDR3 coding sequence is TGCAGCGTTGATGGAGGGGCCGCTTCGAACTATGGCTACACCTTC. It specifies CSVDGGAASNYGYTF.

This clone was seen a handful of times. The V and J genes are TRBV7-8 and TRBJ1-6, with TRBD1 matching 10 bases. J lost 8 bases, V lost 6 bases, and 7 bases had no gene match. The CDR3 consists of 15 residues. From germline, CDR1 is SGHVS and CDR2 FQNEAQ. This CDR3 is CASSQTGGGYSPLHF. CDR3 nucleotide sequence: TGTGCCAGCAGTCAGACAGGGGGCGGGTATTCACCCCTCCACTTT.

The V call is TRBV6-1, the J call TRBJ2-5; TRBD1 agrees at 7 bases. The CDR3 contains 11 residues. V dropped 5 bases and J dropped 7; count of bases not matched to a gene: 1. Germline V gene data show CDR1 as MNHNS and CDR2 as SASEGT. The CDR3 DNA reads as TGTGCCAGCAGTCACAGGGGGACCCAGTACTTC. Protein product: CASSHRGTQYF.

This clone turned up a few times. The chain recombines TRBV29-1 with TRBJ1-1; TRBD1 matches at 10 bases. CDR1 SQVTM and CDR2 ANQGSEA come from the germline V gene. V was pared by 5 bases and J by 6 bases, with 9 bases of the junction left unmatched. The CDR3 length is 14 residues. The CDR3, as DNA: TGCAGCGTTCCCGGGGGACAGGGGAAATCTGAAGCTTTCTTT. It specifies CSVPGGQGKSEAFF. Together with reference TRBV29-1 and TRBJ1-1, the CDR3 gives the full variable domain: SAVISQKPSRDICQRGTSLTIQCQVDSQVTMMFWYRQQPGQSLTLIATANQGSEATYESGFVIDKFPISRPNLTFSTLTVSNMSPEDSSIYLCSVPGGQGKSEAFFGQGTRLTVV.

This clone showed up just a few times. V gene TRBV11-3 combines with J gene TRBJ2-7, with TRBD1 matching 7 bases. This CDR3 contains 14 residues. CDR1 is SGHNT and CDR2 is YENEEA in the germline V gene. Unmatched junction bases numbered 9, after V lost 4 bases and J lost 6 bases. CDR3 sequence reads: CASSSDRDGGEQYF. The DNA of the CDR3 is TGTGCCAGCAGCTCCGACAGGGATGGAGGCGAGCAGTACTTC.

This clone was picked up a small number of times. The sample carries other DNA sequences with the same CDR3. This chain links TRBV7-8 with TRBJ1-2; tentative D call: TRBD1 (6 bases). The CDR3 is 13 amino acids. Germline CDR1 is SGHVS and CDR2 is FQNEAQ. Trimming removed 5 bases from V and 2 bases from J, with 9 bases in between. CDR3 sequence reads: CASSLGQNYGYTF. For the CDR3, the DNA is TGTGCCAGCAGCCTTGGACAGAACTATGGCTACACCTTC.

Only a few counts were recorded for this clone. V gene TRBV18 combines with J gene TRBJ1-5, with TRBD1 as a possible D gene (6 bases). This CDR3 is built from 14 residues. V lost 6 bases and J lost 4, with 13 bases in between. Germline V gene sequence: CDR1 KGHSH, CDR2 LQKENI. The CDR3 DNA follows: TGTGCCAGCTCCGAAAAGGACAGAAATCAGCCCCAGCATTTT. Translation: CASSEKDRNQPQHF.

V gene TRBV5-4 combines with J gene TRBJ2-5, with a weak D call TRBD1 (5 bases). This CDR3 is 14 amino acids long. Germline CDR1 is SGHNT and CDR2 is YYREEE (reference sequence). V was clipped by 4 bases and J by 5 bases, with 15 bases between them. The CDR3 DNA follows: TGTGCCAGCAGCCGCGGTGGGGCCGGGGAGACCCAGTACTTC. Translating it yields CASSRGGAGETQYF.

V and J are TRBV25-1 and TRBJ2-5; TRBD2 agrees at 11 bases. TRBJ2-7 matches the DNA end more closely, so the J call is doubtful. The CDR3 is made up of 15 amino acids. CDR1 MGHDK and CDR2 SYGVNS come from the germline V gene. The CDR3 loop is CASSEHGTSGLEQYF. The DNA of the CDR3 is TGTGCCAGCAGTGAACACGGGACTAGCGGTCTCGAGCAGTACTTC.

This clone was observed a handful of times. The J gene is TRBJ2-3, the V gene TRBV2, with D hard to call. The germline V and J ends were trimmed by 7 bases and 2 bases, with 13 bases remaining between them. CDR3 size: 14 residues. Germline-derived CDR1 and CDR2 are SNHLY and FYNNEI. The CDR3 sequence is CASTRLRSTDTQYF. The CDR3 bases are TGTGCCAGCACCCGACTGAGGTCCACAGATACGCAGTATTTT.

V usage is TRBV15 and J usage is TRBJ2-5, with D possibly matching TRBD1 (5 bases). Trimming took 5 bases from V and 5 from J, leaving 15 bases between them. The CDR3 has 14 residues. Germline CDR1 is LNHNV and CDR2 is YYDKDF (reference sequence). In nucleotides, the CDR3 is TGTGCCACCAGCGGAAGGGGCCTTTTGGAGACCCAGTACTTC. Encoded protein: CATSGRGLLETQYF.

The V and J genes are TRBV4-1 and TRBJ2-2, with 11 bases lining up with TRBD1. Germline trimming cut 4 bases from V and 8 bases from J; bases unmatched to any gene: 3. This CDR3 has 14 residues. CDR1 MGHRA and CDR2 YSYEKL come from the germline V gene. DNA for the CDR3: TGCGCCAGCAGCCCCGGGACAGGGGGTGGGGAGCTGTTTTTT. It specifies CASSPGTGGGELFF.

This clone was seen only a few times. The rearrangement uses TRBV4-3 and TRBJ1-4, with 9 bases lining up with TRBD1. V was clipped by 4 bases and J by 3 bases; unmatched bases: 6. Per germline, CDR1 LGHNA and CDR2 YSLEER. The CDR3 extends over 16 amino acids. This chain's CDR3 is CASSPWGQGANEKLFF. The DNA of the CDR3 is TGCGCCAGCAGCCCCTGGGGACAGGGTGCTAATGAAAAACTGTTTTTT.

V and J are TRBV6-5 and TRBJ2-7; 7 nucleotides line up with TRBD1. J lost 5 bases, V lost 6 bases, and 13 bases had no gene match. CDR1 is MNHEY, CDR2 SVGAGI, per germline. This CDR3 contains 15 residues. Here the CDR3 reads CASRNPGTDVDEQYF. Here the CDR3 DNA reads TGTGCCAGCAGGAACCCCGGGACAGATGTCGACGAGCAGTACTTC.

The rearrangement uses TRBV30 and TRBJ1-1; 7 bases align to TRBD1. The V and J ends lost 6 bases and 4 bases, in that order; junction bases with no gene match: 8. The CDR3 runs 13 residues. Germline loops: CDR1 GTSNPN, CDR2 SVGIG (reference sequence). The CDR3 nucleotides are TGTGCCTGCAGAAGCCAGGGGGGCACTGAAGCTTTCTTT. It translates to CACRSQGGTEAFF.

The rearrangement uses TRBV29-1 and TRBJ1-1, with D maybe TRBD1 (6 bases). The CDR3 consists of 15 residues. Germline CDR1 is SQVTM and CDR2 is ANQGSEA. V gave up 3 bases and J gave up 5 bases, with 19 bases separating them. The CDR3 nucleotides are TGCAGCGTTGAGGGGGAAACAGGGTTTGGGACTGAAGCTTTCTTT. Translating gives CSVEGETGFGTEAFF.

This clone occurred a few times. V usage is TRBV7-2 and J usage is TRBJ2-2; maybe TRBD2 (6 bases). The CDR3 covers 14 residues. V was pared by 2 bases and J by 4 bases, with 8 bases between. CDR1 and CDR2 (germline): SGHTA, FQGNSA. CDR3 sequence (DNA): TGTGCCAGCAGCTTAAGGCGGGGCACCGGGGAGCTGTTTTTT. Translated: CASSLRRGTGELFF.

The sample holds a few counts of this clone. In the same sample, other DNA sequences code for this CDR3. V gene TRBV5-1 combines with J gene TRBJ1-1; tentative D call: TRBD1 (5 bases). This CDR3 comprises 13 residues. Germline lookup yields CDR1 SGHRS and CDR2 YFSETQ. V shed 4 bases and J shed 0 bases, with 7 bases lying between them. DNA for the CDR3: TGCGCCAGCAGCCCCAGGGTGAACACTGAAGCTTTCTTT. It specifies CASSPRVNTEAFF.

This clone was seen only a few times. The chain links TRBV19 to TRBJ2-7, with 9 bases lining up with TRBD1. The CDR3 has 13 amino acids. V lost 8 bases to trimming and J lost 1 base; unmatched junction nucleotides: 3. Germline-derived CDR1 and CDR2 are LNHDA and SQIVND (reference sequence). This CDR3 is CASADRGSYEQYF. CDR3 in DNA: TGTGCCAGTGCGGACAGGGGTTCCTACGAGCAGTACTTC.

This clone was picked up a small number of times. V usage is TRBV15 and J usage is TRBJ1-5; D may be TRBD1 (5 bases). The V gene's germline CDR1 is LNHNV and CDR2 YYDKDF (reference sequence). The length of the CDR3 is 13 residues. Trimming cost V 8 bases and J 7 bases, with 15 bases left between them. CDR3 nucleotide sequence: TGTGCCACCGGCTCGGGGGATCGACAGCCCCAGCATTTT. Translating it yields CATGSGDRQPQHF.

The V gene is TRBV19, the J gene TRBJ2-7, with TRBD2 matching 8 bases. Per the germline V gene, CDR1 is LNHDA and CDR2 is SQIVND (reference sequence). With V trimmed by 4 bases and J by 8 bases, 4 bases remained unmatched. The CDR3 is made up of 12 amino acids. CDR3 amino acids: CASSSGGFQQYF. CDR3 DNA: TGTGCCAGTAGTAGCGGGGGGTTCCAGCAGTACTTC.